The sequence of this T cell receptor beta chain was determined in a study of shared clonotypes between healthy human individuals. As defined, naive CD8 cells were CD45RO-negative and positively selected for CCR7, with terminally differentiated effector memory CD45RA+ cells excluded. Overall study results and limits: Clonotypes shared by all four donors outscored non-shared clonotypes in generation probability. The represented genetic and exposure-history diversity was limited by the small number of donors.

In regard to this clone: Antigen unknown.

The CDR3 loop spans 15 amino acids. V gave up 2 bases and J gave up 2 bases, with 13 bases separating them. Germline V gene sequence: CDR1 SEHNR, CDR2 FQNEAQ (reference sequence). Sequencing used immunoSEQ multiplex PCR; TCRdb keeps in-frame clones, though not all of them. The data show roughly 2,000,000 clones, about 93% seen once. Sequencing input: naive CD8+ T cells from PBMCs. The source is a young man in good health. Some clones in this sample may be carry-over from other donors' samples. The chain carries TRBV7-9 and TRBJ2-7; D not resolved. In DNA, the CDR3 is TGTGCCAGCAGCTTAATGGGTGCCTCAACCTACGAGCAGTACTTC. As protein: CASSLMGASTYEQYF.